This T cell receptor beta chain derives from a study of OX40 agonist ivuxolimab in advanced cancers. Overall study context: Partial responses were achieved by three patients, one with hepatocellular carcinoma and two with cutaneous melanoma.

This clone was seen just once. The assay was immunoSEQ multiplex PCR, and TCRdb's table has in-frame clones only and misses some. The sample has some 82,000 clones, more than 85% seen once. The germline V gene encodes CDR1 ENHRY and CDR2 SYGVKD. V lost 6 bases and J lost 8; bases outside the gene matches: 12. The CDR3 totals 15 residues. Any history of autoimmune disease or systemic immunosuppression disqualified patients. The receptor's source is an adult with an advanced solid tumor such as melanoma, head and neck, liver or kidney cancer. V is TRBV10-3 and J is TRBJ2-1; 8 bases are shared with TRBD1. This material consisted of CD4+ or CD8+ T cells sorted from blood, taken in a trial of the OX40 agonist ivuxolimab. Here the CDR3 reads CAIRTDRGINHEQFF. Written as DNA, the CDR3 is TGTGCCATCAGGACTGACAGGGGTATTAACCATGAGCAGTTCTTC.